Described below is a single T cell receptor beta chain sequence and its context. Antigen unknown. The assay was immunoSEQ multiplex PCR, and TCRdb's table has in-frame clones only and misses some. The sample has 2 million to 2.5 million clones, around 95% seen once. This entry comes from a study of shared clonotypes between healthy human individuals. Across the whole study: The study drew on a couple of women and a few men aged 18 to 49 as donors.

Germline V lookup: CDR1 SGHRS, CDR2 YFSETQ. Germline trimming cut 1 base from V and 0 bases from J; bases unmatched to any gene: 4. CDR3 length: 15 amino acids. Memory CD4+ cells were the fraction left after CD45RA+ naive selection. Overall study results and limits: Among a few donors, 4.5% to 5.5% of naive CD4 clonotypes were found in common. The authors expected sequencing depth to affect clonotype sharing among donors.

The sequencing sample was made of naive CD4+ T cells sorted from blood. Sample subset: CD45RA+ positively selected. This receptor was identified in a young man in good health. The chain is built from TRBV5-1 and TRBJ2-7; 7 nucleotides align to TRBD2. CDR3 residues: CASSLLGGGSYEQYF. The CDR3 region has the DNA TGCGCCAGCAGCTTGTTGGGCGGGGGCTCCTACGAGCAGTACTTC.